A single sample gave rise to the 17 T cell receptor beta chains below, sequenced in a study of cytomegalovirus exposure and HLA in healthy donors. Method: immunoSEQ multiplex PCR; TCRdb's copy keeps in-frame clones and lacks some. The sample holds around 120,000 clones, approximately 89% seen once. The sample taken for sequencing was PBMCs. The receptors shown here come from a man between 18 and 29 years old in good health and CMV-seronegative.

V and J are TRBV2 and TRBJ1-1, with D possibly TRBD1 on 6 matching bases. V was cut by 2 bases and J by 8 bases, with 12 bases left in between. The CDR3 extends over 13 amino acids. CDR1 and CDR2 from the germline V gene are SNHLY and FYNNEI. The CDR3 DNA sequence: TGTGCCAGCAGTGAATCTGAAGACAGGGAAGCTTTCTTT. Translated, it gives CASSESEDREAFF.

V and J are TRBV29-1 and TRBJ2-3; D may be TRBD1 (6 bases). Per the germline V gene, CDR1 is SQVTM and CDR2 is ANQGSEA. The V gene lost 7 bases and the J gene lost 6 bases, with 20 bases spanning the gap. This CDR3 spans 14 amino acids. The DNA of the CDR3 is TGCAGCGCTGGGGGCTACTCACGAGGCGATACGCAGTATTTT. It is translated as CSAGGYSRGDTQYF.

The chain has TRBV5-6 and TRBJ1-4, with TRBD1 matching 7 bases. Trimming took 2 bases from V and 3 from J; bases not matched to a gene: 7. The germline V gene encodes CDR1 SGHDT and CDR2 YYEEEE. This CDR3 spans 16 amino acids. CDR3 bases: TGTGCCAGCAGCTTCGGGACAGCTCCTTCTAATGAAAAACTGTTTTTT. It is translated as CASSFGTAPSNEKLFF.

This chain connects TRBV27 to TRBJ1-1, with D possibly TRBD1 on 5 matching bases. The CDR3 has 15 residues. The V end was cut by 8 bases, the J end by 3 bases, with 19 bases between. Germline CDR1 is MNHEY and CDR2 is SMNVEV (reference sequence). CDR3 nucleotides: TGTGCCAGCGGGGCCCTCACGGTGAAAGACACTGAAGCTTTCTTT. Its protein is CASGALTVKDTEAFF.

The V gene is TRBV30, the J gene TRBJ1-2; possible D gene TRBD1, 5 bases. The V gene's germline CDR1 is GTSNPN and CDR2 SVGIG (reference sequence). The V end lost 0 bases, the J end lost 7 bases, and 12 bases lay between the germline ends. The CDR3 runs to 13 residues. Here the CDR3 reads CAWSVRQGGGYTF. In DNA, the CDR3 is TGTGCCTGGAGTGTACGTCAGGGTGGTGGCTACACCTTC.

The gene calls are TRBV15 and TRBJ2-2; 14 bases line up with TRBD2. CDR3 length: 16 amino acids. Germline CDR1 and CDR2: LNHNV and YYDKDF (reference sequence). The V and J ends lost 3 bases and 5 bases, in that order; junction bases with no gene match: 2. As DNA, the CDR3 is TGTGCCACCAGCAGGACTAGCGGGAGGGTAACCGGGGAGCTGTTTTTT. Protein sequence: CATSRTSGRVTGELFF. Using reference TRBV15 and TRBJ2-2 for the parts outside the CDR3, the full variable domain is DAMVIQNPRYQVTQFGKPVTLSCSQTLNHNVMYWYQQKSSQAPKLLFHYYDKDFNNEADTPDNFQSRRPNTSFCFLDIRSPGLGDTAMYLCATSRTSGRVTGELFFGEGSRLTVL.

The CDR3 DNA is TGTGCCAGCAGGCCCCAGGGCTCTGGAAACACCATATATTTT. Protein sequence: CASRPQGSGNTIYF. The chain joins TRBV25-1 to TRBJ1-3; weak D call: TRBD1 (5 bases). V lost 6 bases and J 0 bases, leaving 9 bases between the germline ends. The germline CDR1 and CDR2 sequences are MGHDK and SYGVNS. This CDR3 comprises 14 residues.

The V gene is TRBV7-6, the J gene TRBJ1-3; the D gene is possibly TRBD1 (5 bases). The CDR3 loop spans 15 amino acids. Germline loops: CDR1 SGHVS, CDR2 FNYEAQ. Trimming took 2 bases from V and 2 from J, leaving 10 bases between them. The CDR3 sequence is CASSLREGTGNTIYF. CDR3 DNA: TGTGCCAGCAGCTTAAGGGAGGGGACTGGAAACACCATATATTTT.

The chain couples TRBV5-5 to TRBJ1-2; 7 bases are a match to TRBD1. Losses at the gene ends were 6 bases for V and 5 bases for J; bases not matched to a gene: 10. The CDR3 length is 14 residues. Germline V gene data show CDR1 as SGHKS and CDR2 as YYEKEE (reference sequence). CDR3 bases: TGTGCCAGCACTCCACGGCAGGGGGAATATGGCTACACCTTC. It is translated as CASTPRQGEYGYTF. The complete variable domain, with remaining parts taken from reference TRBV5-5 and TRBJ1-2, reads DAGVTQSPTHLIKTRGQQVTLRCSPISGHKSVSWYQQVLGQGPQFIFQYYEKEERGRGNFPDRFSARQFPNYSSELNVNALLLGDSALYLCASTPRQGEYGYTFGSGTRLTVV.

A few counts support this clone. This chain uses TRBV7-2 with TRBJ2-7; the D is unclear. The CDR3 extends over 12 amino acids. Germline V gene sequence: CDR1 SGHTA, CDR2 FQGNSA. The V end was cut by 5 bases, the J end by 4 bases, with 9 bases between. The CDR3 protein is CASSPQLYEQYF. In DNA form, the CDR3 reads TGTGCCAGCAGCCCCCAACTGTACGAGCAGTACTTC.

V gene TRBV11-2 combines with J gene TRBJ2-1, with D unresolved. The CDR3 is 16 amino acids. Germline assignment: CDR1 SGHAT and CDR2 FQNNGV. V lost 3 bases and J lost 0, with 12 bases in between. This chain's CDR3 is CASSFNPVNSYNEQFF. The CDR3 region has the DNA TGTGCCAGCAGCTTTAATCCGGTTAACTCCTACAATGAGCAGTTCTTC.

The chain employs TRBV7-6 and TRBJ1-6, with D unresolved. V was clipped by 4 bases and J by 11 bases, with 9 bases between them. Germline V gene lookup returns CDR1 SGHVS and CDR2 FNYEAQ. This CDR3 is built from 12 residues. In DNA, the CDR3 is TGTGCCAGCAGCTACCGCGGTACACCCCTCCACTTT. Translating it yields CASSYRGTPLHF.

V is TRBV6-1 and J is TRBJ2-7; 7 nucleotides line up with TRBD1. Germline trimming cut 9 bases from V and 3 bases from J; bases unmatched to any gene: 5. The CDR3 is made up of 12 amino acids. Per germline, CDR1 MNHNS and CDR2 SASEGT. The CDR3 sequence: CASHRDSYEQYF. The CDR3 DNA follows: TGTGCCAGTCACCGGGACAGCTACGAGCAGTACTTC.

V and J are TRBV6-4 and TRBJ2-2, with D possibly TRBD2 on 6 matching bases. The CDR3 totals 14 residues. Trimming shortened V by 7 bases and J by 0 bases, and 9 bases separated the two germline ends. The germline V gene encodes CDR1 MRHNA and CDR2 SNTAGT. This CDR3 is CASKREANTGELFF. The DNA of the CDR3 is TGTGCCAGCAAGAGGGAGGCGAACACCGGGGAGCTGTTTTTT.

In DNA form, the CDR3 reads TGTGCCAGTAGTATAGGACAGATTTTCTACGAGCAGTACTTC. Its translation: CASSIGQIFYEQYF. The gene calls are TRBV19 and TRBJ2-7; possibly TRBD1 for D (5 bases). V gave up 1 base and J gave up 3 bases, with 10 bases separating them. Germline CDR1 LNHDA, CDR2 SQIVND (reference sequence). This CDR3 contains 14 residues.

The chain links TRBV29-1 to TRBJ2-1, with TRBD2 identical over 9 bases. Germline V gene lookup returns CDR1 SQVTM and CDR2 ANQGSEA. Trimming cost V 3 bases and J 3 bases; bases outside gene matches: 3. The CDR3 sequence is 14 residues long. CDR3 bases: TGCAGCGTTGAGACTAGCGGCCACTACAATGAGCAGTTCTTC. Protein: CSVETSGHYNEQFF.

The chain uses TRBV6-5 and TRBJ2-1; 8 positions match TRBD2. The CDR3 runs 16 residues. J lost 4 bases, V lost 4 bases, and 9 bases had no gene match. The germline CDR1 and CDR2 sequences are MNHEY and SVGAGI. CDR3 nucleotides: TGTGCCAGCAGTTTACTGAGCGGGAGAGGATACAATGAGCAGTTCTTC. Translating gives CASSLLSGRGYNEQFF.